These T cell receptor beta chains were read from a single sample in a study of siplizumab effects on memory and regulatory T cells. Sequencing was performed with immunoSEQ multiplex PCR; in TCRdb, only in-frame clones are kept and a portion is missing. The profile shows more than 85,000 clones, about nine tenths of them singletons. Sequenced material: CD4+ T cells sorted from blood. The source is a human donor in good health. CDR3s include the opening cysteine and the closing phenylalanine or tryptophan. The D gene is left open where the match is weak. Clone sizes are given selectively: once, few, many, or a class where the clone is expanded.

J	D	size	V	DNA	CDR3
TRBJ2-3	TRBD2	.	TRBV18	TGTGCCAGCTCACCACCAGGACTAGCGGGGGGGGATACGCAGTATTTT	CASSPPGLAGGDTQYF
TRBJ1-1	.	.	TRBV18	TGTGCCAGCTCACCATCTCCGGGCACTGAAGCTTTCTTT	CASSPSPGTEAFF
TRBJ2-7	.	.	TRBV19	TGTGCCAGTAGTACCCACAGTTCAACCTACGAGCAGTACTTC	CASSTHSSTYEQYF
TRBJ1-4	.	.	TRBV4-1	TGCGCCAGCAGCCAGCTGGGACTGAGAAATGAAAAACTGTTTTTT	CASSQLGLRNEKLFF
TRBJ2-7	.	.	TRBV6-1	TGTGGCTCGCGTGGGCAGGGGAGCTCCTACGAGCAGTACTTC	CGSRGQGSSYEQYF
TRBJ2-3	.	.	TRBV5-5	TGTGCCAGCAGCTCCGAGCTGGCGGCAGATACGCAGTATTTT	CASSSELAADTQYF
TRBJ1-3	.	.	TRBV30	TGTGCCTTACAGGGCGCCGGAAACACCATATATTTT	CALQGAGNTIYF
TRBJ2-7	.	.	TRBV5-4	TGTGCCAGCAGCTTGGGCGGCACGTTAGAATACGAGCAGTACTTC	CASSLGGTLEYEQYF
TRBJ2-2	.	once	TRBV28	TGTGCCAGTCAAGATAGCACCGGGGAGCTGTTTTTT	CASQDSTGELFF
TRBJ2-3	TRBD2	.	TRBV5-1	TGCGCCAGCAGCTTGATAGGGACTAGCGGGGGAAGCACAGATACGCAGTATTTT	CASSLIGTSGGSTDTQYF
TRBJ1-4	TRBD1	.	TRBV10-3	TGTGCCATCAGTGATCCGGGCAGGGGGGGCGAAAAACTGTTTTTT	CAISDPGRGGEKLFF
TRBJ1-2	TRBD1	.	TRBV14	TGTGCCAGCAGCCCGCTCCCGGGACAGGTGGGACCATATGGCTACACCTTC	CASSPLPGQVGPYGYTF
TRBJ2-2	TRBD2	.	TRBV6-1	TGTGCCAGCAGTGGGAGCGGGAGGGCCTACACCGGGGAGCTGTTTTTT	CASSGSGRAYTGELFF
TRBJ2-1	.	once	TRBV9	TGTGCCAGTCGACGGAATGATTACAATGAGCAGTTCTTC	CASRRNDYNEQFF
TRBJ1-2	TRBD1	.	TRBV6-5	TGTGCCAGCAGCCCGGCGACAGGGAACTATGGCTACACCTTC	CASSPATGNYGYTF
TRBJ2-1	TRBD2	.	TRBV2	TGTGCCAGCAGTTTTACTTCTAGCGGGAGGGTGACTGAGCAGTTCTTC	CASSFTSSGRVTEQFF
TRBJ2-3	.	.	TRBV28	TGTGCCAGCGTCTCCCAAGCGGGTACAGATACGCAGTATTTT	CASVSQAGTDTQYF
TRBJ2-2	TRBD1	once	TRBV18	TGTGCCAGCTCACTCGGACAGGGGAACACCGGGGAGCTGTTTTTT	CASSLGQGNTGELFF
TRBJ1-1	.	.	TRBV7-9	TGTGCCAGCAGCTTAGAACCAAACACTGAAGCTTTCTTT	CASSLEPNTEAFF
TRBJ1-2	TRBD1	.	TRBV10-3	TGTGCCATCACTCACGACAGGGTGGGCTACACCTTC	CAITHDRVGYTF
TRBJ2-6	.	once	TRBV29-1	TGCAGCGTTGAGAGTGGGGCCAACGTCCTGACTTTC	CSVESGANVLTF
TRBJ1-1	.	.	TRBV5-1	TGTGCCAGCAGCTCGGTCGGGACACCGAACACTGAAGCTTTCTTT	CASSSVGTPNTEAFF